This TCR beta chain was observed in a study of glioma-infiltrating T cells after dendritic cell vaccination. Across the study: Patients received three intradermal dendritic cell vaccine injections at biweekly intervals.

Note on this clone: What it recognizes is unknown.

The PCR used 60 V beta and 13 J beta primers. Assay used: immunoSEQ multiplex PCR; TCRdb lists only in-frame clones, some missing. Counted here are under 100,000 clones, over 85% occurring once; the ten biggest clones make up 3% to 4%. General observations from the study: Few patients contributed both blood and tumor specimens.

Germline V gene data show CDR1 as LNHNV and CDR2 as YYDKDF (reference sequence). V lost 6 bases to trimming and J lost 1 base, with 8 bases between them. The CDR3 runs to 13 residues. This specimen consisted of blood, obtained before dendritic cell vaccination. This sequence joins TRBV15 and TRBJ2-3; the D is unclear. This sequence originates from a human donor with glioblastoma. DNA for the CDR3: TGTGCCACCAGTAACTTTCGCACAGATACGCAGTATTTT. It translates to CATSNFRTDTQYF. The full variable domain, rest sourced from reference TRBV15 and TRBJ2-3, is DAMVIQNPRYQVTQFGKPVTLSCSQTLNHNVMYWYQQKSSQAPKLLFHYYDKDFNNEADTPDNFQSRRPNTSFCFLDIRSPGLGDTAMYLCATSNFRTDTQYFGPGTRLTVL.